The 21 T cell receptor beta chains in this list originate from one sample, sequenced in a study of shared clonotypes between healthy human individuals. Here immunoSEQ multiplex PCR was the method, and the copy in TCRdb shows in-frame clones only, minus some. The table records under 1,900,000 clones, approximately 98.5% of them present only once. What was sequenced was naive CD4+ T cells sorted from blood. Sample subset: CD45RA+ positively selected. These receptors were taken from a man younger than 40 in good health.

The chain is built from TRBV10-2 and TRBJ1-2; no reliable D call. CDR3 size: 12 residues. V was cut by 0 bases and J by 3 bases, with 2 bases left in between. The germline V gene encodes CDR1 WSHSY and CDR2 SAAADI. DNA of the CDR3: TGCGCCAGCAGTGAGTCCTACTATGGCTACACCTTC. It is translated as CASSESYYGYTF.

The V and J genes are TRBV5-1 and TRBJ2-1; D is ambiguous. The CDR3 contains 14 residues. Trimming took off 0 bases at V and 5 bases at J, with 9 bases between the two ends. Germline lookup yields CDR1 SGHRS and CDR2 YFSETQ. CDR3 coding DNA: TGCGCCAGCAGCTTGGCCGTGGATAACAATGAGCAGTTCTTC. It encodes CASSLAVDNNEQFF.

The V call is TRBV5-4, the J call TRBJ2-1; 10 nucleotides agree with TRBD2. The CDR3 spans 17 residues. The V and J ends lost 0 bases and 3 bases, in that order; junction bases with no gene match: 6. The germline CDR1 and CDR2 sequences are SGHNT and YYREEE (reference sequence). CDR3 region: CASSLGITSGDYNEQFF. Here the CDR3 DNA reads TGTGCCAGCAGCTTGGGGATAACTAGCGGGGACTACAATGAGCAGTTCTTC.

This rearrangement joins TRBV29-1 to TRBJ1-5, with TRBD1 matching 9 bases. V dropped 4 bases and J dropped 8; count of bases not matched to a gene: 12. Per germline, CDR1 SQVTM and CDR2 ANQGSEA. The CDR3 runs to 15 residues. The CDR3 region has the DNA TGCAGCGTTGCGGCTGGGACAGGGAGAAGTGAGCCCCAGCATTTT. It translates to CSVAAGTGRSEPQHF. The whole variable domain, remainder taken from reference TRBV29-1 and TRBJ1-5, is SAVISQKPSRDICQRGTSLTIQCQVDSQVTMMFWYRQQPGQSLTLIATANQGSEATYESGFVIDKFPISRPNLTFSTLTVSNMSPEDSSIYLCSVAAGTGRSEPQHFGDGTRLSIL.

To note about this clone: The same CDR3 is also encoded by other DNA sequences in this sample. V usage is TRBV5-1 and J usage is TRBJ1-1; D is unclear. Germline CDR1 SGHRS, CDR2 YFSETQ. V was pared by 0 bases and J by 1 base, with 7 bases between. The CDR3 consists of 14 residues. The CDR3 sequence is CASSLDRGNTEAFF. CDR3 in DNA: TGCGCCAGCAGCTTGGATCGGGGGAACACTGAAGCTTTCTTT.

Of note for this clone: The same CDR3 is also encoded by other DNA sequences in this sample. The rearrangement links TRBV9 to TRBJ2-1; 14 nucleotides agree with TRBD2. With V trimmed by 2 bases and J by 3 bases, 1 base remained unmatched. The CDR3 has 16 residues. Germline V gene data show CDR1 as SGDLS and CDR2 as YYNGEE. CDR3 nucleotides: TGTGCCAGCAGCGTTGGACTAGCGGGGGGCTACAATGAGCAGTTCTTC. This translates into CASSVGLAGGYNEQFF. Full variable domain (rest looked up from reference TRBV9 and TRBJ2-1): DSGVTQTPKHLITATGQRVTLRCSPRSGDLSVYWYQQSLDQGLQFLIQYYNGEERAKGNILERFSAQQFPDLHSELNLSSLELGDSALYFCASSVGLAGGYNEQFFGPGTRLTVL.

The chain couples TRBV11-2 to TRBJ1-2; TRBD1 aligns across 8 bases. The CDR3 has 16 residues. The trim removed 6 bases at V and 2 bases at J, leaving 11 bases unmatched. Germline CDR1 reads SGHAT; CDR2 reads FQNNGV. CDR3 region: CASSSYPAGGNYGYTF. The CDR3 DNA sequence: TGTGCCAGCAGTTCTTACCCGGCAGGGGGCAACTATGGCTACACCTTC.

The chain uses TRBV27 and TRBJ2-2; 8 positions agree with TRBD1. The V and J ends lost 3 bases and 4 bases, in that order; junction bases with no gene match: 7. There are 16 residues in the CDR3. Germline V gives CDR1 MNHEY, CDR2 SMNVEV (reference sequence). The CDR3 region is CASSFSHTGGTGELFF. The CDR3 region has the DNA TGTGCCAGCAGTTTTTCCCATACAGGGGGCACCGGGGAGCTGTTTTTT.

The rearrangement uses TRBV7-6 and TRBJ2-5, with D unresolved. Germline CDR1 and CDR2: SGHVS and FNYEAQ. This CDR3 has 13 amino acids. With 3 bases removed from V and 5 bases from J, the gap between germline ends came to 10 bases. In DNA form, the CDR3 reads TGTGCCAGCAGCTTCCTTGATAGTGAGACCCAGTACTTC. Protein sequence: CASSFLDSETQYF.

The chain employs TRBV5-1 and TRBJ2-7; 10 bases are shared with TRBD2. Losses at the gene ends were 5 bases for V and 1 base for J; bases not matched to a gene: 9. The CDR3 runs to 16 residues. CDR1 is SGHRS and CDR2 is YFSETQ in the germline V gene. CDR3 residues: CASRRSSGRGSYEQYF. The CDR3 DNA reads TGCGCCAGCAGGCGTTCTAGCGGGAGAGGATCCTACGAGCAGTACTTC.

This chain uses TRBV20-1 with TRBJ1-4; no clear D. CDR1 is DFQATT, CDR2 SNEGSKA, per germline (reference sequence). The length of the CDR3 is 10 residues. V was shortened by 3 bases and J by 7 bases, with 3 bases between the two germline ends. CDR3 region: CSARIEKLFF. The CDR3 DNA sequence: TGCAGTGCTAGGATTGAAAAACTGTTTTTT.

This chain links TRBV5-1 with TRBJ2-2, with 15 bases that match TRBD2. From germline, CDR1 is SGHRS and CDR2 YFSETQ. The CDR3 is made up of 19 amino acids. V dropped 3 bases and J dropped 3; count of bases not matched to a gene: 9. This CDR3 is CASSSAPGLAGGYTGELFF. CDR3 nucleotide sequence: TGCGCCAGCAGCTCGGCCCCGGGACTAGCGGGGGGATACACCGGGGAGCTGTTTTTT.

The V call is TRBV30, the J call TRBJ2-5; D not resolved. The CDR3 sequence is 13 residues long. Between the trimmed V and J ends, which lost 4 bases and 2 bases, there was a span of 11 bases. Germline-derived CDR1 and CDR2 are GTSNPN and SVGIG (reference sequence). CDR3 amino acids: CAWNLGSQETQYF. The CDR3 DNA reads TGTGCCTGGAATCTGGGCAGTCAAGAGACCCAGTACTTC.

The chain carries TRBV5-5 and TRBJ2-2, with D tentatively TRBD1 (5 bases). The CDR3 sequence is 15 residues long. V lost 3 bases, J lost 7 bases, and 16 bases lay in between. In germline, CDR1 is SGHKS, CDR2 YYEKEE (reference sequence). The CDR3 DNA sequence: TGTGCCAGCAGCTCCCTCTCAACGACAGACGGGGAGCTGTTTTTT. Protein product: CASSSLSTTDGELFF.

The chain links TRBV5-4 to TRBJ2-5; the match to TRBD1 covers 9 bases. The germline gives CDR1 SGHNT, CDR2 YYREEE (reference sequence). Losses at the gene ends were 0 bases for V and 6 bases for J; bases not matched to a gene: 9. The CDR3 has 16 residues. The CDR3 reads CASSLAPGQGGKTQYF. As DNA, the CDR3 is TGTGCCAGCAGCTTGGCCCCGGGACAGGGTGGGAAGACCCAGTACTTC.

The chain has TRBV5-4 and TRBJ1-1; 7 bases line up with TRBD1. The germline CDR1 and CDR2 sequences are SGHNT and YYREEE (reference sequence). The CDR3 consists of 13 residues. Losses at the gene ends were 3 bases for V and 1 base for J; bases not matched to a gene: 0. The chain's CDR3 is CASSWDRNTEAFF. The CDR3 DNA is TGTGCCAGCAGCTGGGACAGGAACACTGAAGCTTTCTTT. The full variable domain, its missing parts supplied by reference TRBV5-4 and TRBJ1-1, is ETGVTQSPTHLIKTRGQQVTLRCSSQSGHNTVSWYQQALGQGPQFIFQYYREEENGRGNFPPRFSGLQFPNYSSELNVNALELDDSALYLCASSWDRNTEAFFGQGTRLTVV.

This chain connects TRBV14 to TRBJ2-7; D is unclear. The CDR3 loop spans 13 amino acids. Germline V gene sequence: CDR1 SGHDN, CDR2 FVKESK. Trimming stripped 1 base from V and 3 bases from J, with 7 bases between. CDR3: CASSQGRYYEQYF. The CDR3 coding sequence is TGTGCCAGCAGCCAAGGGCGGTACTACGAGCAGTACTTC. Using reference TRBV14 and TRBJ2-7 for the parts outside the CDR3, the full variable domain is EAGVTQFPSHSVIEKGQTVTLRCDPISGHDNLYWYRRVMGKEIKFLLHFVKESKQDESGMPNNRFLAERTGGTYSTLKVQPAELEDSGVYFCASSQGRYYEQYFGPGTRLTVT.

The chain recombines TRBV5-6 with TRBJ2-1, with 7 bases identical to TRBD2. In germline, CDR1 is SGHDT, CDR2 YYEEEE. The CDR3 spans 15 residues. Trimming took 3 bases from V and 6 from J; bases not matched to a gene: 9. This CDR3 is CASSYPGTKPNEQFF. CDR3 nucleotide sequence: TGTGCCAGCAGCTACCCCGGGACTAAGCCCAATGAGCAGTTCTTC.

This chain links TRBV18 with TRBJ1-4; tentative D call: TRBD1 (6 bases). CDR1 KGHSH and CDR2 LQKENI come from the germline V gene. V was cut by 0 bases and J by 6 bases, with 17 bases left in between. This CDR3 contains 17 residues. CDR3 residues: CASSPPFGGQEDEKLFF. CDR3 in DNA: TGTGCCAGCTCACCACCGTTCGGGGGGCAGGAGGATGAAAAACTGTTTTTT. The variable domain in full, with the rest retrieved from reference TRBV18 and TRBJ1-4, is NAGVMQNPRHLVRRRGQEARLRCSPMKGHSHVYWYRQLPEEGLKFMVYLQKENIIDESGMPKERFSAEFPKEGPSILRIQQVVRGDSAAYFCASSPPFGGQEDEKLFFGSGTQLSVL.

The CDR3 sequence: CASSRREGPYNEQFF. The DNA of the CDR3 is TGTGCCAGCAGTCGACGGGAGGGCCCCTACAATGAGCAGTTCTTC. The chain uses TRBV2 and TRBJ2-1; 8 nucleotides agree with TRBD2. V gave up 5 bases and J gave up 2 bases; unmatched junction bases: 5. Germline-derived CDR1 and CDR2 are SNHLY and FYNNEI. CDR3 size: 15 residues.

J is TRBJ1-4 and V is TRBV11-2; D may be TRBD1 (5 bases). Germline V gene data show CDR1 as SGHAT and CDR2 as FQNNGV. The CDR3 is 15 residues long. V was shortened by 2 bases and J by 5 bases, with 12 bases between the two germline ends. The CDR3 loop reads CASSLRARANEKLFF. In DNA, the CDR3 is TGTGCCAGCAGCTTACGGGCCAGGGCCAATGAAAAACTGTTTTTT.